Below, one T cell receptor (beta chain) is given with its context. Its antigen is unknown. This specimen belongs to a study of shared clonotypes between healthy human individuals. General study points: Clonotype sharing among donors was thought likely to change with sequencing depth.

The assay was immunoSEQ multiplex PCR, and TCRdb's table has in-frame clones only and misses some. The sample comprises 2 million to 2.5 million clones, 80% to 95% of which are singletons, and approximately 0.39% rests with the top ten. The sample taken for sequencing was naive CD4+ T cells from PBMCs. Subset reported: CD45RA+ positively selected. This receptor was obtained from a young man in good health. Some clones in this sample may be carry-over from other donors' samples.

The CDR3 sequence: CASRFDRGNTGELFF. Written as DNA, the CDR3 is TGTGCCAGCAGATTCGACAGGGGGAACACCGGGGAGCTGTTTTTT. The V call is TRBV6-5, the J call TRBJ2-2, with TRBD1 matching over 8 bases. Germline lookup yields CDR1 MNHEY and CDR2 SVGAGI. The V and J ends lost 6 bases and 1 base, in that order; junction bases with no gene match: 4. The CDR3 totals 15 residues.